Detailed here is one T cell receptor beta chain. The antigen remains unidentified. With V trimmed by 5 bases and J by 3 bases, 3 bases remained unmatched. CDR1 is MNHEY and CDR2 is SVGAGI in the germline V gene. The CDR3 sequence is 13 residues long. The entry originates in a study of cytomegalovirus exposure and HLA in healthy donors. The study ran its PCR with 60 Vbeta and 13 Jbeta primers. Original processing methods: Tens of millions of unique TCR beta chains, 9 million to 11 million shared, were counted in a later analysis. Produced via immunoSEQ multiplex PCR; TCRdb's table is partial and in-frame only. For V, J and clone size, that table is used; D and trimming come from the DNA. The table has some 180,000 clones, about three quarters seen once. Study-level results: Roughly uniform sequencing depth across donors was assumed, possibly incorrectly. 16,951 TCR beta sequences were associated with HLA alleles at 0.05 false discovery rate in a later analysis.

This clonotype was obtained from a woman aged 60 to 75 in good health and CMV-seropositive. The specimen was PBMCs. The V gene is TRBV6-5, the J gene TRBJ2-7; 8 bases are shared with TRBD1. CDR3 in DNA: TGTGCCAGCAGTGAGACAGGGGACTACGAGCAGTACTTC. This sequence encodes CASSETGDYEQYF.